A selection of T cell receptor beta chains follows, all from one sample in a study of beta chain features in type 1 diabetes. Sequencing used immunoSEQ multiplex PCR; TCRdb keeps in-frame clones, though not all of them. The top ten clones hold 2.3% of a sample with some 110,000 clones, over 15% of them seen once. Input material: central memory CD4+ T cells from blood. The receptors stem from a man younger than 45 with type 1 diabetes. CDR3s include the opening cysteine and the closing phenylalanine or tryptophan. Each record gives: J gene, D gene, V gene, clone size, CDR3 protein, CDR3 DNA. A D gene is named only where the DNA matches it firmly. Size is stated for part of the rows, as once, few or many counts, or as a class when the clone is expanded.

J: TRBJ2-5
D: TRBD1
V: TRBV9
size: -
CDR3: CASSSTDRAEETQYF
DNA: TGTGCCAGCAGCTCAACGGACAGGGCGGAAGAGACCCAGTACTTC

J: TRBJ2-3
D: TRBD2
V: TRBV9
size: few
CDR3: CASSVGTGRDSTDTQYF
DNA: TGTGCCAGCAGCGTAGGGACCGGGAGGGATAGCACAGATACGCAGTATTTT

J: TRBJ2-3
D: -
V: TRBV18
size: few
CDR3: CASSPPTDVTQYF
DNA: TGTGCCAGCTCACCACCCACGGATGTTACGCAGTATTTT

J: TRBJ2-3
D: -
V: TRBV5-4
size: few
CDR3: CASSRQRTDTQYF
DNA: TGTGCCAGCAGCCGACAGCGCACAGATACGCAGTATTTT

J: TRBJ2-7
D: -
V: TRBV7-2
size: -
CDR3: CASSHSRTLTTYEQYF
DNA: TGTGCCAGCAGTCACTCAAGGACACTGACGACCTACGAGCAGTACTTC

J: TRBJ2-7
D: TRBD1
V: TRBV27
size: few
CDR3: CASSSRGRGSYEQYF
DNA: TGTGCCAGCAGTTCCAGGGGGCGCGGATCCTACGAGCAGTACTTC

J: TRBJ2-1
D: -
V: TRBV2
size: -
CDR3: CASSDFGDNEQFF
DNA: TGTGCCAGCAGCGACTTTGGGGACAATGAGCAGTTCTTC

J: TRBJ2-5
D: -
V: TRBV20-1
size: -
CDR3: CSARPQETQYF
DNA: TGCAGTGCTAGACCCCAAGAGACCCAGTACTTC

J: TRBJ2-1
D: TRBD1
V: TRBV5-1
size: -
CDR3: CASSGTDYNEQFF
DNA: TGCGCCAGCAGCGGGACAGATTACAATGAGCAGTTCTTC

J: TRBJ1-1
D: -
V: TRBV19
size: few
CDR3: CASSINGDTEAFF
DNA: TGTGCCAGTAGTATAAACGGGGACACTGAAGCTTTCTTT

J: TRBJ2-6
D: -
V: TRBV4-1
size: -
CDR3: CASSSSSLPTGAGANVLTF
DNA: TGCGCCAGCAGCTCGAGCAGTTTACCAACGGGGGCTGGGGCCAACGTCCTGACTTTC

J: TRBJ2-7
D: -
V: TRBV27
size: few
CDR3: CASSLLAGATYEQYF
DNA: TGTGCCAGCAGTTTATTGGCAGGGGCGACCTACGAGCAGTACTTC

J: TRBJ2-7
D: TRBD2
V: TRBV2
size: few
CDR3: CASGTGTSLDEQYF
DNA: TGTGCCAGCGGTACCGGGACTAGCCTAGACGAGCAGTACTTC

J: TRBJ1-6
D: TRBD1
V: TRBV27
size: few
CDR3: CASSLRIPDRGHVSPLHF
DNA: TGTGCCAGCAGTCTCCGAATACCCGACAGGGGGCACGTTTCACCCCTCCACTTT

J: TRBJ2-1
D: -
V: TRBV7-2
size: -
CDR3: CASSLVGREQFF
DNA: TGTGCCAGCAGCTTAGTAGGACGCGAGCAGTTCTTC

J: TRBJ2-1
D: TRBD2
V: TRBV7-2
size: few
CDR3: CASSRGLGPYNEQFF
DNA: TGTGCCAGCAGCCGAGGACTAGGTCCCTACAATGAGCAGTTCTTC

J: TRBJ2-1
D: TRBD2
V: TRBV9
size: few
CDR3: CASSVGTSGGEQFF
DNA: TGTGCCAGCAGCGTAGGGACTAGCGGGGGTGAGCAGTTCTTC

J: TRBJ2-5
D: -
V: TRBV15
size: few
CDR3: CATSRGSFETQYF
DNA: TGTGCCACCAGCAGAGGGTCGTTCGAGACCCAGTACTTC

J: TRBJ2-7
D: TRBD1
V: TRBV11-2
size: -
CDR3: CASSLSGTVSSYEQYF
DNA: TGTGCCAGCAGCTTATCGGGGACAGTTAGCTCCTACGAGCAGTACTTC

J: TRBJ2-2
D: TRBD1
V: TRBV29-1
size: many
CDR3: CSARWTGGTGELFF
DNA: TGCAGCGCGAGATGGACAGGGGGCACCGGGGAGCTGTTTTTT

J: TRBJ2-5
D: -
V: TRBV29-1
size: -
CDR3: CSVVVVGETQYF
DNA: TGCAGCGTTGTCGTGGTAGGGGAGACCCAGTACTTC

J: TRBJ1-6
D: -
V: TRBV7-3
size: -
CDR3: CASSLKSGGSPLHF
DNA: TGTGCCAGCAGCTTAAAGTCGGGTGGGTCACCCCTCCACTTT

J: TRBJ2-5
D: -
V: TRBV7-2
size: -
CDR3: CASSSRLQFQETQYF
DNA: TGTGCCAGCAGCTCTCGACTGCAATTCCAAGAGACCCAGTACTTC

J: TRBJ2-7
D: -
V: TRBV18
size: once
CDR3: CASSPWGLEQYF
DNA: TGTGCCAGCTCACCATGGGGCCTCGAGCAGTACTTC

J: TRBJ2-1
D: -
V: TRBV29-1
size: -
CDR3: CSVVDFYNEQFF
DNA: TGCAGCGTTGTGGATTTCTACAATGAGCAGTTCTTC

J: TRBJ2-2
D: -
V: TRBV10-3
size: -
CDR3: CAIRNTGELFF
DNA: TGTGCCATCAGAAACACCGGGGAGCTGTTTTTT

J: TRBJ2-7
D: TRBD2
V: TRBV6-1
size: -
CDR3: CASSEGGQPYEQYF
DNA: TGTGCCAGCAGTGAGGGAGGGCAGCCCTACGAGCAGTACTTC

J: TRBJ2-1
D: TRBD2
V: TRBV7-9
size: -
CDR3: CASRTSSGAPIEQFF
DNA: TGTGCCAGCAGGACCTCTAGCGGGGCTCCAATTGAGCAGTTCTTC

J: TRBJ2-3
D: TRBD2
V: TRBV13
size: -
CDR3: CASSLDVERGGTDTQYF
DNA: TGTGCCAGCAGCTTAGATGTGGAGCGGGGGGGCACAGATACGCAGTATTTT

J: TRBJ1-3
D: TRBD1
V: TRBV10-3
size: few
CDR3: CAISAQGNGENTIYF
DNA: TGTGCCATCAGTGCACAGGGGAACGGTGAAAACACCATATATTTT

J: TRBJ2-7
D: -
V: TRBV13
size: -
CDR3: CASSLRGGEQYF
DNA: TGTGCCAGCAGCTTAAGAGGGGGCGAGCAGTACTTC

J: TRBJ2-5
D: -
V: TRBV2
size: few
CDR3: CASKTGGRPQETQYF
DNA: TGTGCCAGCAAAACGGGGGGCCGACCCCAAGAGACCCAGTACTTC

J: TRBJ1-2
D: TRBD1
V: TRBV7-9
size: many
CDR3: CASSFGIGQGPYGYTF
DNA: TGTGCCAGCAGCTTTGGTATTGGACAGGGGCCCTATGGCTACACCTTC

J: TRBJ2-3
D: -
V: TRBV7-2
size: -
CDR3: CASSYITADTQYF
DNA: TGTGCCAGCAGCTACATCACTGCAGATACGCAGTATTTT

J: TRBJ1-1
D: -
V: TRBV7-9
size: -
CDR3: CASSTRHWSGAGNTEAFF
DNA: TGTGCCAGCAGCACCCGCCACTGGTCAGGGGCAGGGAACACTGAAGCTTTCTTT

J: TRBJ2-7
D: TRBD1
V: TRBV7-9
size: -
CDR3: CASSLVVTGKYEQYF
DNA: TGTGCCAGCAGCTTAGTGGTGACAGGGAAGTACGAGCAGTACTTC

J: TRBJ1-3
D: -
V: TRBV7-2
size: -
CDR3: CASSPSRSGNTIYF
DNA: TGTGCCAGCAGCCCATCCCGTTCTGGAAACACCATATATTTT

J: TRBJ2-1
D: -
V: TRBV7-8
size: few
CDR3: CASSPGQGYNEQFF
DNA: TGTGCCAGCAGCCCCGGCCAGGGGTACAATGAGCAGTTCTTC

J: TRBJ2-4
D: TRBD1
V: TRBV6-5
size: many
CDR3: CASSPEGAGNIQYF
DNA: TGTGCCAGCAGTCCCGAGGGGGCAGGGAACATTCAGTACTTC

J: TRBJ1-3
D: -
V: TRBV30
size: -
CDR3: CAWSGVSGNTIYF
DNA: TGTGCCTGGAGTGGGGTGAGCGGAAACACCATATATTTT

J: TRBJ2-1
D: TRBD2
V: TRBV30
size: few
CDR3: CAWDGTSGFGEQFF
DNA: TGTGCCTGGGACGGGACTAGCGGCTTCGGGGAGCAGTTCTTC

J: TRBJ2-4
D: TRBD1
V: TRBV18
size: few
CDR3: CASSKGTDPKNIQYF
DNA: TGTGCCAGCTCAAAAGGGACAGATCCCAAAAACATTCAGTACTTC

J: TRBJ2-5
D: -
V: TRBV28
size: -
CDR3: CASSFGQGRETQYF
DNA: TGTGCCAGCAGTTTTGGGCAGGGAAGAGAGACCCAGTACTTC

J: TRBJ2-2
D: -
V: TRBV18
size: -
CDR3: CASSPLTNQGSTGELFF
DNA: TGTGCCAGCTCACCACTCACGAATCAGGGAAGCACCGGGGAGCTGTTTTTT

J: TRBJ2-7
D: -
V: TRBV2
size: few
CDR3: CASSFEVNEQYF
DNA: TGTGCCAGCAGCTTCGAGGTCAACGAGCAGTACTTC

J: TRBJ2-1
D: -
V: TRBV12-5
size: -
CDR3: CARGLVPGVSYNEQFF
DNA: TGTGCTAGGGGTTTGGTACCGGGGGTTTCCTACAATGAGCAGTTCTTC

J: TRBJ1-5
D: TRBD1
V: TRBV15
size: few
CDR3: CATSSDTGGNQPQHF
DNA: TGTGCCACCAGCAGCGATACAGGGGGCAATCAGCCCCAGCATTTT

J: TRBJ1-2
D: -
V: TRBV4-2
size: -
CDR3: CASSQALAGLNYGYTF
DNA: TGTGCCAGCAGCCAAGCGCTGGCAGGCCTAAACTATGGCTACACCTTC

J: TRBJ2-7
D: -
V: TRBV28
size: -
CDR3: CASSRGSYEQYF
DNA: TGTGCCAGCAGTCGAGGGTCCTACGAGCAGTACTTC

J: TRBJ1-2
D: TRBD1
V: TRBV6-6
size: -
CDR3: CASSYRQGSYGYTF
DNA: TGTGCCAGCAGTTACAGACAGGGGAGCTATGGCTACACCTTC

J: TRBJ2-3
D: TRBD1
V: TRBV11-1
size: few
CDR3: CASSQDRGGDTQYF
DNA: TGTGCCAGCAGCCAGGACAGGGGAGGAGATACGCAGTATTTT

J: TRBJ1-2
D: -
V: TRBV9
size: few
CDR3: CASSVAGRGNYGYTF
DNA: TGTGCCAGCAGCGTAGCAGGGAGAGGTAACTATGGCTACACCTTC

J: TRBJ1-5
D: TRBD1
V: TRBV7-2
size: few
CDR3: CASSLVTGGNQPQHF
DNA: TGTGCCAGCAGCTTAGTGACAGGGGGCAATCAGCCCCAGCATTTT

J: TRBJ2-6
D: TRBD1
V: TRBV6-5
size: -
CDR3: CASSSQGVGANVLTF
DNA: TGTGCCAGCAGTAGCCAGGGGGTTGGGGCCAACGTCCTGACTTTC